This T cell receptor (beta chain) was recovered during a study of cytomegalovirus exposure and HLA in healthy donors. For the study at large: Among the approximately 400 donors who were genotyped, around 77% fell in the genetic ancestry cluster that is associated with self-reported Caucasian donors.

In the case of this clone: Antigen: not known.

Study-wide results and limits: For cytomegalovirus status, the classifier reportedly gave diagnoses with high specificity and sensitivity.

The germline gives CDR1 SGHTA, CDR2 FQGNSA. V was pared by 4 bases and J by 6 bases, with 2 bases of the junction left unmatched. CDR3 length: 13 residues. Likely unrecorded immune exposures existed in these nominally healthy donors. Primers: 60 Vbeta forward and 13 Jbeta reverse. Per the original methods: About 10 million of about 80 million unique TCR beta chains were shared, per a later count. Sequencing used immunoSEQ multiplex PCR; TCRdb keeps in-frame clones, though not all of them. V and J calls and clone size are given by that table; D and trimming were obtained from the DNA. The sample includes 140,000 to 150,000 clones, roughly 80% of them seen just once.

The sequenced sample was PBMCs. The source is a man aged 35-49 years in good health and CMV-seropositive. This chain joins TRBV7-2 and TRBJ2-7; 11 bases are shared with TRBD1. As DNA, the CDR3 is TGTGCCAGCAGCTCGGGGACAGGGGGCGAGCAGTACTTC. It translates to CASSSGTGGEQYF. Using reference TRBV7-2 and TRBJ2-7 for the parts outside the CDR3, the full variable domain is GAGVSQSPSNKVTEKGKDVELRCDPISGHTALYWYRQSLGQGLEFLIYFQGNSAPDKSGLPSDRFSAERTGGSVSTLTIQRTQQEDSAVYLCASSSGTGGEQYFGPGTRLTVT.